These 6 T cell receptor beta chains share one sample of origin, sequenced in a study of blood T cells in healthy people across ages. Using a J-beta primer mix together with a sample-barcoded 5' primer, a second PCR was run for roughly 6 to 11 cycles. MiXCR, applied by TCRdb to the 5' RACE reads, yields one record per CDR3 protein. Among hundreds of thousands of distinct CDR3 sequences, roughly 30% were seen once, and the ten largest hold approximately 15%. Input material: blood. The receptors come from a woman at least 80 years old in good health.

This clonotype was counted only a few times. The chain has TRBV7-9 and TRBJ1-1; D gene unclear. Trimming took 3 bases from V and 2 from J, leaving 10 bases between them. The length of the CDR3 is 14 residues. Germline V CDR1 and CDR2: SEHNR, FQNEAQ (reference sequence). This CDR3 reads CASSLMSGNTEAFF. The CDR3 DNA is TGTGCCAGCAGCTTGATGTCGGGAAACACTGAAGCTTTCTTT.

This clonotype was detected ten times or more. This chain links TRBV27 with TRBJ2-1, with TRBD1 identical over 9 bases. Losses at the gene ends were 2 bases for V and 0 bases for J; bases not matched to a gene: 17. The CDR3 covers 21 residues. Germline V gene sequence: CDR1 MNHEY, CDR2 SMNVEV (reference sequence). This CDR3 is CASSLPPLGQGLSPSYNEQFF. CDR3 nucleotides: TGTGCCAGCAGTTTACCTCCTCTGGGACAGGGACTTTCCCCCTCCTACAATGAGCAGTTCTTC.

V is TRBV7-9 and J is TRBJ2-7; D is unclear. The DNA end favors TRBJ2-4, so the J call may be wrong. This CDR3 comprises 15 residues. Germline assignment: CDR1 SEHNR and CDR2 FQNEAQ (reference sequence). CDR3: CASSLVISNLNIQYF. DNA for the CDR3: TGTGCCAGCAGCTTAGTCATCAGTAATCTGAACATTCAGTACTTC.

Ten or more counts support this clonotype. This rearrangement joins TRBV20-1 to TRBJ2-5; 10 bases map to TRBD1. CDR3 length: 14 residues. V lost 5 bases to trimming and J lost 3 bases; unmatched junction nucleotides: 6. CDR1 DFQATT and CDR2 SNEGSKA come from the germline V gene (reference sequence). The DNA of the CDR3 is TGCAGTGCTTACCGACAGGGGGCCAAAGAGACCCAGTACTTC. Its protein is CSAYRQGAKETQYF.

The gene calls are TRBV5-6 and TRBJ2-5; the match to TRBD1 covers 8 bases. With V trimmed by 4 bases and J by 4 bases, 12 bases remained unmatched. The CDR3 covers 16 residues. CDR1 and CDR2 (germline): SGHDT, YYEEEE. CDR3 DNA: TGTGCCAGCAGCCAAACAGGACAGGGCAAGGGAGAGACCCAGTACTTC. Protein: CASSQTGQGKGETQYF.

The CDR3 DNA sequence: TGTGCCAGCAATGGTCAAGACACCGGGGAGCTGTTTTTT. Protein: CASNGQDTGELFF. The rearrangement uses TRBV12-3 or TRBV12-4 and TRBJ2-2; D remains unclear. The CDR3 contains 13 residues. The germline V and J ends were trimmed by 7 bases and 3 bases, with 9 bases remaining between them.